These 31 T cell receptor beta chains originate from one sample sequenced in a study of cytotoxic CD8 clonotypes in ibrutinib-treated CLL. The data were produced by immunoSEQ multiplex PCR, yet TCRdb's version contains in-frame clones alone and is incomplete. The repertoire holds 80,000 to 95,000 clones, more than 75% seen once, with roughly 4.8% in the top ten. Specimen: PBMCs, collected after 12 months of ibrutinib treatment. Receptors were obtained from a human donor with chronic lymphocytic leukemia.

The rearrangement uses TRBV6-5 and TRBJ2-7; D might be TRBD1 or TRBD2, each matching 5 bases. The CDR3 consists of 14 residues. Looked up from germline, CDR1 is MNHEY and CDR2 is SVGAGI. V lost 2 bases and J 2 bases, leaving 10 bases between the germline ends. The CDR3 sequence: CASSYGGFPYEQYF. CDR3 sequence (DNA): TGTGCCAGCAGTTACGGGGGATTTCCCTACGAGCAGTACTTC.

J is TRBJ2-2 and V is TRBV15; TRBD1 agrees at 7 bases. The CDR3 is 14 amino acids. CDR1 LNHNV and CDR2 YYDKDF come from the germline V gene (reference sequence). V gave up 7 bases and J gave up 5 bases; unmatched junction bases: 7. The chain's CDR3 is CATNRGFGTGELFF. The DNA of the CDR3 is TGTGCCACCAACAGGGGTTTTGGGACCGGGGAGCTGTTTTTT.

This clone appeared a few times. The chain employs TRBV27 and TRBJ1-5; TRBD1 agrees at 7 bases. CDR3 length equals 13 residues. J gave up 9 bases and V 6 bases, and 8 bases lay outside the gene matches. The germline V gene encodes CDR1 MNHEY and CDR2 SMNVEV (reference sequence). CDR3 loop: CASRTGRRGPQHF. The CDR3 DNA sequence: TGTGCCAGCAGGACAGGGCGGAGGGGGCCCCAGCATTTT.

This chain uses TRBV11-2 with TRBJ2-2, with TRBD1 matching over 7 bases. Trimming took 5 bases from V and 3 from J; bases not matched to a gene: 6. Germline CDR1 reads SGHAT; CDR2 reads FQNNGV. The CDR3 length is 15 residues. The CDR3 spells CASSRPGTDTGELFF. Here the CDR3 DNA reads TGTGCCAGCAGCCGCCCCGGGACAGACACCGGGGAGCTGTTTTTT.

The chain links TRBV2 to TRBJ2-5; 9 bases are a match to TRBD1. Trimming cost V 7 bases and J 5 bases; bases outside gene matches: 11. The germline V gene has CDR1 SNHLY and CDR2 FYNNEI. The CDR3 has 15 amino acids. CDR3 sequence: CASTPGGTGWETQYF. Written as DNA, the CDR3 is TGTGCCAGCACCCCCGGGGGGACAGGGTGGGAGACCCAGTACTTC.

The chain employs TRBV10-2 and TRBJ1-1; D ambiguous. The CDR3 length is 12 residues. In germline, CDR1 is WSHSY, CDR2 SAAADI. The V gene lost 6 bases and the J gene lost 0 bases, with 5 bases spanning the gap. The CDR3 region is CASRGVNTEAFF. DNA for the CDR3: TGCGCCAGCAGGGGAGTGAACACTGAAGCTTTCTTT.

This chain connects TRBV7-9 to TRBJ2-7; 10 bases map to TRBD2. CDR3 length: 15 residues. V gave up 5 bases and J gave up 2 bases; unmatched junction bases: 6. CDR1 SEHNR and CDR2 FQNEAQ come from the germline V gene (reference sequence). In nucleotides, the CDR3 is TGTGCCAGCAGCCACGGGACTAGCGTTACCTACGAGCAGTACTTC. Its protein is CASSHGTSVTYEQYF.

J is TRBJ2-1 and V is TRBV11-3; 11 bases fit TRBD2. The germline gives CDR1 SGHNT, CDR2 YENEEA. The CDR3 loop spans 15 amino acids. V dropped 4 bases and J dropped 6; count of bases not matched to a gene: 5. In DNA form, the CDR3 reads TGTGCCAGCAGCTCCCGACTAGCGGGGCTCAATGAGCAGTTCTTC. This translates into CASSSRLAGLNEQFF.

The gene calls are TRBV7-2 and TRBJ2-2, with D maybe TRBD2 (5 bases). With 1 base removed from V and 4 bases from J, the gap between germline ends came to 10 bases. CDR1 SGHTA and CDR2 FQGNSA come from the germline V gene. CDR3 size: 15 residues. The CDR3 protein is CASSLVGRGTGELFF. In DNA form, the CDR3 reads TGTGCCAGCAGCTTAGTTGGCCGGGGCACCGGGGAGCTGTTTTTT.

J is TRBJ1-2 and V is TRBV28; D not certain. Germline V gives CDR1 MDHEN, CDR2 SYDVKM. Trimming pared 7 bases from V and 8 bases from J, leaving 11 bases between. This CDR3 comprises 11 residues. CDR3 sequence: CASTTHQGYTF. As DNA, the CDR3 is TGTGCCAGCACAACCCACCAGGGCTACACCTTC.

The gene calls are TRBV30 and TRBJ1-6; 9 bases are shared with TRBD1. J lost 10 bases, V lost 1 base, and 5 bases had no gene match. This CDR3 contains 14 residues. Germline V gives CDR1 GTSNPN, CDR2 SVGIG (reference sequence). The CDR3 region is CAWSGLTGGSPLHF. The DNA of the CDR3 is TGTGCCTGGAGTGGCCTGACAGGGGGGTCACCCCTCCACTTT.

V usage is TRBV11-2 and J usage is TRBJ2-7; 9 bases agree with TRBD2. Per the germline V gene, CDR1 is SGHAT and CDR2 is FQNNGV. The ends lost 1 base at V and 2 bases at J; junction bases unmatched: 9. The length of the CDR3 is 17 residues. The CDR3 coding sequence is TGTGCCAGCAGCTTAGGAATTGGGGCGGGAGGGGCCTACGAGCAGTACTTC. It codes for CASSLGIGAGGAYEQYF.

This chain connects TRBV11-2 to TRBJ2-6; TRBD1 is a possible D gene (6 bases). The CDR3 is made up of 15 amino acids. The germline V and J ends were trimmed by 5 bases and 2 bases, with 10 bases remaining between them. Looked up from germline, CDR1 is SGHAT and CDR2 is FQNNGV. CDR3 in amino acids: CASSPRTAGANVLTF. The CDR3, as DNA: TGTGCCAGCAGCCCACGGACAGCTGGGGCCAACGTCCTGACTTTC.

The rearrangement links TRBV4-2 to TRBJ2-2; TRBD2 might be the D (8 bases). CDR1 is LGHNA and CDR2 is YNFKEQ in the germline V gene. V was trimmed by 1 base and J by 5 bases, leaving 20 bases between them. The CDR3 extends over 18 amino acids. CDR3 region: CASSQGEAGQRGTGELFF. The CDR3 coding sequence is TGTGCCAGCAGCCAAGGCGAGGCGGGACAGCGGGGGACCGGGGAGCTGTTTTTT.

The chain combines TRBV25-1 with TRBJ2-5; a weak D match, TRBD1 (5 bases). The V and J ends lost 5 bases and 5 bases respectively, with 12 bases between them. Germline V lookup: CDR1 MGHDK, CDR2 SYGVNS. The CDR3 consists of 13 residues. The CDR3 loop is CASSTQGRETQYF. CDR3 sequence (DNA): TGTGCCAGCAGTACCCAGGGCCGGGAGACCCAGTACTTC.

The V and J genes are TRBV29-1 and TRBJ2-3, with 8 bases lining up with TRBD2. Trimming removed 6 bases from V and 5 bases from J; junction bases left unmatched: 7. Germline CDR1 and CDR2: SQVTM and ANQGSEA. The CDR3 totals 13 residues. As DNA, the CDR3 is TGCAGCGTAAGCGGACTAGCCGGAGATACGCAGTATTTT. This gives the protein CSVSGLAGDTQYF.

The V call is TRBV4-3, the J call TRBJ1-4, with a possible D match to TRBD1 (6 bases). Germline V gives CDR1 LGHNA, CDR2 YSLEER. This CDR3 is 17 amino acids long. The V and J ends lost 0 bases and 8 bases respectively, with 19 bases between them. The CDR3 DNA follows: TGCGCCAGCAGCCAAGACCCCCCGGGGGGCGAAGAGGAAAAACTGTTTTTT. Its protein product is CASSQDPPGGEEEKLFF.

The V and J genes are TRBV5-1 and TRBJ2-1, with 7 bases aligning to TRBD2. CDR1 is SGHRS, CDR2 YFSETQ, per germline. The ends lost 0 bases at V and 15 bases at J; junction bases unmatched: 12. The CDR3 extends over 14 amino acids. As DNA, the CDR3 is TGCGCCAGCAGCTTGGAGGGGACTACCCCTTCGTGGTTCTTC. It translates to CASSLEGTTPSWFF. Variable domain in full (rest from reference TRBV5-1 and TRBJ2-1): KAGVTQTPRYLIKTRGQQVTLSCSPISGHRSVSWYQQTPGQGLQFLFEYFSETQRNKGNFPGRFSGRQFSNSRSEMNVSTLELGDSALYLCASSLEGTTPSWFFGPGTRLTVL.

A single count supports this clone. The V and J genes are TRBV7-2 and TRBJ2-3; D perhaps matches TRBD1 (6 bases). This CDR3 contains 16 residues. Germline V lookup: CDR1 SGHTA, CDR2 FQGNSA. Trimming cost V 5 bases and J 1 base, with 16 bases left between them. CDR3 protein: CASSPQGTRGTDTQYF. The DNA of the CDR3 is TGTGCCAGCAGCCCCCAGGGGACCCGGGGCACAGATACGCAGTATTTT.

The chain joins TRBV4-3 to TRBJ1-1; unclear D gene. From germline, CDR1 is LGHNA and CDR2 YSLEER. Trimming cost V 4 bases and J 0 bases, with 15 bases left between them. This CDR3 region has 16 residues. CDR3 sequence (DNA): TGCGCCAGCAGCCCAAGAGCCCGGGTTTTGAACACTGAAGCTTTCTTT. Protein sequence: CASSPRARVLNTEAFF.

The V and J genes are TRBV19 and TRBJ1-5, with no clear D. V was trimmed by 5 bases and J by 6 bases, leaving 20 bases between them. The CDR3 runs 16 residues. Germline V gene sequence: CDR1 LNHDA, CDR2 SQIVND (reference sequence). The CDR3 loop reads CASSLQDTTPTQPQHF. CDR3 in DNA: TGTGCCAGTAGTCTCCAAGACACGACCCCAACTCAGCCCCAGCATTTT. Based on the CDR3 plus reference TRBV19 and TRBJ1-5, the full variable domain is DGGITQSPKYLFRKEGQNVTLSCEQNLNHDAMYWYRQDPGQGLRLIYYSQIVNDFQKGDIAEGYSVSREKKESFPLTVTSAQKNPTAFYLCASSLQDTTPTQPQHFGDGTRLSIL.

This clone occurred many times. The chain links TRBV6-5 to TRBJ2-7; perhaps D is TRBD1 or TRBD2 (5 bases each). The V end was cut by 7 bases, the J end by 5 bases, with 18 bases between. Germline values: CDR1 MNHEY, CDR2 SVGAGI. This CDR3 comprises 14 residues. This CDR3 reads CASTRDLAVHEQYF. In DNA, the CDR3 is TGTGCCAGCACCCGGGACCTGGCCGTCCACGAGCAGTACTTC.

This clone was found a few times. The rearrangement uses TRBV4-3 and TRBJ2-2; 7 positions agree with TRBD2. Germline lookup yields CDR1 LGHNA and CDR2 YSLEER. The J segment lost 4 bases and the V segment lost 0 bases, leaving 11 bases of the junction unmatched. The CDR3 extends over 18 amino acids. The CDR3 is CASSQDGVRRESTGELFF. The CDR3 bases are TGCGCCAGCAGCCAAGATGGGGTGCGGCGGGAGTCCACCGGGGAGCTGTTTTTT.

DNA of the CDR3: TGTGCCAGCAGCCCTGGAGGGACAGCAGACTACGAGCAGTACTTC. As protein: CASSPGGTADYEQYF. The chain uses TRBV5-4 and TRBJ2-7, with TRBD1 as a possible D gene (7 bases). The CDR3 loop spans 15 amino acids. Trimming pared 4 bases from V and 3 bases from J, leaving 17 bases between. The germline gives CDR1 SGHNT, CDR2 YYREEE (reference sequence).

The CDR3 region has the DNA TGTGCCTCCGGACACCAAGAGACCCAGTACTTC. Translated, it gives CASGHQETQYF. J is TRBJ2-5 and V is TRBV30; D not certain. Per germline, CDR1 GTSNPN and CDR2 SVGIG (reference sequence). V dropped 7 bases and J dropped 0 bases, with 6 bases sitting between them. The CDR3 totals 11 residues. Supplemented by reference TRBV30 and TRBJ2-5, the full variable domain reads SQTIHQWPATLVQPVGSPLSLECTVEGTSNPNLYWYRQAAGRGLQLLFYSVGIGQISSEVPQNLSASRPQDRQFILSSKKLLLSDSGFYLCASGHQETQYFGPGTRLLVL.

This clone was picked up one time. V is TRBV7-2 and J is TRBJ2-7; 9 bases align to TRBD2. V gave up 5 bases and J gave up 7 bases; unmatched junction bases: 9. The CDR3 contains 14 residues. Germline V gives CDR1 SGHTA, CDR2 FQGNSA. CDR3 loop: CASSTSGPGLEQYF. CDR3 DNA: TGTGCCAGCAGCACTAGCGGGCCCGGGTTGGAGCAGTACTTC.

This clone was counted once. This chain joins TRBV19 and TRBJ2-1; D gene uncertain. From germline, CDR1 is LNHDA and CDR2 SQIVND (reference sequence). V shed 5 bases and J shed 12 bases, with 11 bases lying between them. The CDR3 consists of 11 residues. CDR3 DNA sequence: TGTGCCAGTAGTTCCTCTAACCCGCAGTTCTTC. Amino acid sequence: CASSSSNPQFF.

Comment on this clone: The junction shows a germline mismatch at one end, possibly a read error. The V call is TRBV2, the J call TRBJ1-6; the D is unclear. Germline V gene lookup returns CDR1 SNHLY and CDR2 FYNNEI. The CDR3 loop spans 13 amino acids. The CDR3 DNA reads as TGTGCCAGCTTGGACGGCCTGGATTCGCCCCTCCATTTT. This sequence encodes CASLDGLDSPLHF.

CDR3 bases: TGTGCCAGCAGCCCACAGTACAATGAGCAGTTCTTC. Its translation: CASSPQYNEQFF. This chain uses TRBV9 with TRBJ2-1; no reliable D call. The V gene lost 4 bases and the J gene lost 4 bases, with 6 bases spanning the gap. Germline V gene data show CDR1 as SGDLS and CDR2 as YYNGEE. The CDR3 has 12 residues.

CDR3 coding DNA: TGTGCCAGCAGCGCCGGACAGGCCCACTCCTACGAGCAGTACTTC. Its protein product is CASSAGQAHSYEQYF. The gene calls are TRBV11-3 and TRBJ2-7; 7 bases line up with TRBD1. The CDR3 covers 15 residues. CDR1 is SGHNT and CDR2 is YENEEA in the germline V gene. The junction had 7 bases not matched to a gene; V was cut back by 5 bases and J by 0 bases.

V is TRBV10-3 and J is TRBJ1-2, with TRBD1 as a possible D gene (6 bases). From germline, CDR1 is ENHRY and CDR2 SYGVKD. Trimming stripped 4 bases from V and 2 bases from J, with 14 bases between. The CDR3 consists of 15 residues. CDR3 nucleotides: TGTGCCATCAGTGGGGCAGGGGTTTCGAACTATGGCTACACCTTC. The encoded protein is CAISGAGVSNYGYTF.